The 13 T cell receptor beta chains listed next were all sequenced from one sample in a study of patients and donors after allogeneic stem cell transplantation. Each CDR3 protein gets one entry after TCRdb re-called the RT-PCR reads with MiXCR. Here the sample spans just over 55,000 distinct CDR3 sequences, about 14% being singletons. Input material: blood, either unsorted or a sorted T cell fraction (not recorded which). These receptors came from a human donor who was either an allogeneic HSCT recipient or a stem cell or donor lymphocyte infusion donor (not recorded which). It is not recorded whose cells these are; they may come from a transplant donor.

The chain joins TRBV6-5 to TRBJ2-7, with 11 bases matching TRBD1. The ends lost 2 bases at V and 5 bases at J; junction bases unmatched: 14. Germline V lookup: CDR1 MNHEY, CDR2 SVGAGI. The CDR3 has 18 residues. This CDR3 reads CASSYVGQGVLFRNEQYF. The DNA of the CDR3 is TGTGCCAGCAGTTACGTGGGACAGGGGGTACTTTTCCGTAACGAGCAGTACTTC.

The CDR3 loop is CASSYSTILGSGSYNEQFF. CDR3 nucleotide sequence: TGTGCCAGCAGTTACTCAACGATCCTCGGGAGTGGCTCCTACAATGAGCAGTTCTTC. V is TRBV6-5 and J is TRBJ2-1; a possible D gene is TRBD2 (6 bases). Between the trimmed V and J ends, which lost 0 bases and 0 bases, there was a span of 18 bases. The CDR3 runs 19 residues. Germline values: CDR1 MNHEY, CDR2 SVGAGI.

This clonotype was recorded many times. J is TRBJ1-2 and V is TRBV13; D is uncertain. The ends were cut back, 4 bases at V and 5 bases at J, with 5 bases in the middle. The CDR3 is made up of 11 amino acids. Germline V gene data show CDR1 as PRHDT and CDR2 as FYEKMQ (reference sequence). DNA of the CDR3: TGTGCCAGCAGCTATGGGTATGGCTACACCTTC. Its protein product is CASSYGYGYTF.

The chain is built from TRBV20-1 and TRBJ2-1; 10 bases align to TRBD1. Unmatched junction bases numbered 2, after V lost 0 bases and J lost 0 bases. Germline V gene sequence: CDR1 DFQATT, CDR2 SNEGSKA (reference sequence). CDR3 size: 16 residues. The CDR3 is CSAREGTGASYNEQFF. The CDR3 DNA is TGCAGTGCTAGAGAGGGGACAGGGGCCTCCTACAATGAGCAGTTCTTC.

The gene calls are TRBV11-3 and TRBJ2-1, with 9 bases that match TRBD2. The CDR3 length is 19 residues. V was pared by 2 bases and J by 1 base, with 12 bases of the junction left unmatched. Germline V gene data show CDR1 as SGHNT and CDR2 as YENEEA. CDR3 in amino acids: CASSLPKWREGLSYNEQFF. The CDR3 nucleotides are TGTGCCAGCAGCTTACCGAAGTGGCGGGAGGGCCTATCCTACAATGAGCAGTTCTTC.

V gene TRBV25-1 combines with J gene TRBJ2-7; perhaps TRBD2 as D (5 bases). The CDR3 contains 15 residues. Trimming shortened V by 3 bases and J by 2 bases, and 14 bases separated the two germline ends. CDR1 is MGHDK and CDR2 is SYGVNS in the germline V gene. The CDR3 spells CASSEAGKKAYEQYF. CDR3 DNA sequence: TGTGCCAGCAGTGAGGCCGGGAAAAAGGCCTACGAGCAGTACTTC.

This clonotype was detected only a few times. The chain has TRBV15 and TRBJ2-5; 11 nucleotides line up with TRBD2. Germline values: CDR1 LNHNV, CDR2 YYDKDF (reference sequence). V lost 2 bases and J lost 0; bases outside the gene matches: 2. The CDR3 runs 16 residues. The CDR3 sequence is CATSRRLAGNQETQYF. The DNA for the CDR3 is TGTGCCACCAGCAGAAGACTAGCGGGGAACCAAGAGACCCAGTACTTC.

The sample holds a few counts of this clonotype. The CDR3 sequence: CAISDLNSGPYNEQFF. The CDR3 region has the DNA TGTGCCATCAGTGACCTCAATAGCGGGCCTTACAATGAGCAGTTCTTC. The chain employs TRBV10-3 and TRBJ2-1; TRBD2 aligns across 7 bases. Germline trimming cut 3 bases from V and 4 bases from J; bases unmatched to any gene: 9. Per the germline V gene, CDR1 is ENHRY and CDR2 is SYGVKD. This CDR3 is 16 amino acids long.

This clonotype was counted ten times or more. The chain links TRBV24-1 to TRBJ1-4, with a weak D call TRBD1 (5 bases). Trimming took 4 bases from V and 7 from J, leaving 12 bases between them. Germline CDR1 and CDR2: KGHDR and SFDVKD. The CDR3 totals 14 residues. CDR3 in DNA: TGTGCCACCAGTGACGCAGGGTACCCTGAAAAACTGTTTTTT. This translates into CATSDAGYPEKLFF.

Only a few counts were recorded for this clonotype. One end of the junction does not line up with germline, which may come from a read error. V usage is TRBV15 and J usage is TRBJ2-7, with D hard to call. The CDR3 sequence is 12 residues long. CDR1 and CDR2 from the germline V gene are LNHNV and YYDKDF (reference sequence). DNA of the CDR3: TGTGCCACCAGAAGAGACTCCTACGAGCAGTACTTC. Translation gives CATRRDSYEQYF.

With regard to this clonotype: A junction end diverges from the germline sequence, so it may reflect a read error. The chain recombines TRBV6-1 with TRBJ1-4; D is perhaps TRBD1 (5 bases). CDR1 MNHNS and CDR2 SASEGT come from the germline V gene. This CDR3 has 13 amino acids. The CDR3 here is CASHRGINERLFF. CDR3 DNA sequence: TGTGCCAGTCATAGGGGAATCAATGAAAGACTGTTTTTT.

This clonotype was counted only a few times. CDR3 sequence (DNA): TGTGCCACCAGCAGAGATCTAGGGACAGGCTCCTACGAGCAGTACTTC. This encodes CATSRDLGTGSYEQYF. The gene calls are TRBV15 and TRBJ2-7, with 8 bases aligning to TRBD1. The CDR3 has 16 residues. Germline assignment: CDR1 LNHNV and CDR2 YYDKDF (reference sequence). V shed 0 bases and J 0 bases; nucleotides not matched to a gene: 4.

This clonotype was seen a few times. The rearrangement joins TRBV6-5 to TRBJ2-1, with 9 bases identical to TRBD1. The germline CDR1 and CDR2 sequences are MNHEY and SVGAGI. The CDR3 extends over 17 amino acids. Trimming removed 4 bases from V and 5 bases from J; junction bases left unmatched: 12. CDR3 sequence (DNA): TGTGCCAGCAGTTGGGTTCTAGGACAGGGGCAGGACAATGAGCAGTTCTTC. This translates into CASSWVLGQGQDNEQFF.